Below are 17 T cell receptor beta chains sequenced from a single sample in a study of T cells in Graves' hyperthyroidism and ophthalmopathy. RNA transcripts were the template for amplifying TCR beta CDR3 regions. An initial round of RT-PCR targeting the TCR CDR3 relied on the HTBI primer set. Each CDR3 protein is one row after TCRdb ran MiXCR on the multiplex PCR reads. The table includes over 350,000 distinct CDR3 sequences, more than 12% detected once. The sample taken for sequencing was blood. These receptors were collected from a man aged 45-65 years with Graves' ophthalmopathy.

This clonotype showed up just a few times. The chain joins TRBV18 to TRBJ1-2; 7 bases match TRBD1. Looked up from germline, CDR1 is KGHSH and CDR2 is LQKENI. The CDR3 runs 13 residues. Losses at the gene ends were 4 bases for V and 7 bases for J; bases not matched to a gene: 6. The CDR3 protein is CASSQGQVLGYTF. Written as DNA, the CDR3 is TGTGCCAGCTCACAAGGACAGGTTCTTGGCTACACCTTC.

This clonotype was found a few times. The V call is TRBV24-1, the J call TRBJ2-3, with D maybe TRBD2 (5 bases). CDR1 is KGHDR and CDR2 is SFDVKD in the germline V gene. The CDR3 covers 14 residues. V was trimmed by 4 bases and J by 3 bases, leaving 10 bases between them. The CDR3 spells CATSDPDSTDTQYF. For the CDR3, the DNA is TGTGCCACCAGTGACCCGGACTCTACAGATACGCAGTATTTT.

This clonotype has ten or more counts. The chain employs TRBV20-1 and TRBJ2-5; no clear D. CDR3 size: 11 residues. Germline CDR1 and CDR2: DFQATT and SNEGSKA (reference sequence). Trimming removed 4 bases from V and 2 bases from J, with 5 bases in between. CDR3 amino acids: CSATEQETQYF. CDR3 in DNA: TGCAGTGCTACCGAACAAGAGACCCAGTACTTC.

The rearrangement joins TRBV2 to TRBJ2-1, with 8 bases aligning to TRBD2. Trimming took 2 bases from V and 2 from J; bases not matched to a gene: 5. CDR1 is SNHLY and CDR2 is FYNNEI in the germline V gene. The CDR3 totals 16 residues. CDR3 protein: CASSETGLAPYNEQFF. DNA for the CDR3: TGTGCCAGCAGTGAAACCGGACTAGCACCCTACAATGAGCAGTTCTTC. The full variable domain, its missing parts supplied by reference TRBV2 and TRBJ2-1, is EPEVTQTPSHQVTQMGQEVILRCVPISNHLYFYWYRQILGQKVEFLVSFYNNEISEKSEIFDDQFSVERPDGSNFTLKIRSTKLEDSAMYFCASSETGLAPYNEQFFGPGTRLTVL.

The rearrangement links TRBV7-9 to TRBJ2-7, with D tentatively TRBD1 or TRBD2 (5 bases each). In germline, CDR1 is SEHNR, CDR2 FQNEAQ (reference sequence). Trimming left V 3 bases short and J 4 bases short, with 13 bases between. The CDR3 contains 14 residues. CDR3 loop: CASSFSGTAYEQYF. Here the CDR3 DNA reads TGTGCCAGCAGCTTCTCCGGGACCGCTTACGAGCAGTACTTC.

This clonotype was seen repeatedly, ten times or more. This chain connects TRBV20-1 to TRBJ1-2; 8 bases agree with TRBD1. With V trimmed by 0 bases and J by 5 bases, 5 bases remained unmatched. The germline gives CDR1 DFQATT, CDR2 SNEGSKA (reference sequence). This CDR3 contains 14 residues. The CDR3 reads CSAREGTGQYGYTF. The CDR3 DNA reads TGCAGTGCTAGAGAAGGGACAGGACAATATGGCTACACCTTC.

This chain uses TRBV7-9 with TRBJ2-7, with 9 positions matching TRBD1. The CDR3 has 14 amino acids. Losses at the gene ends were 1 base for V and 7 bases for J; bases not matched to a gene: 5. Looked up from germline, CDR1 is SEHNR and CDR2 is FQNEAQ (reference sequence). The DNA of the CDR3 is TGTGCCAGCAGCTTAGGTCCCGGGACAGGGGAGCAGTACTTC. Amino acid sequence: CASSLGPGTGEQYF.

This chain connects TRBV2 to TRBJ2-1; no clear D. Germline CDR1 reads SNHLY; CDR2 reads FYNNEI. V was shortened by 11 bases and J by 8 bases, with 13 bases between the two germline ends. The CDR3 totals 11 residues. CDR3 loop: CAGKNVDEQFF. The CDR3 DNA reads as TGTGCCGGCAAGAACGTGGATGAGCAGTTCTTC.

This clonotype was counted ten times or more. The chain is built from TRBV29-1 and TRBJ2-7, with D maybe TRBD1 (6 bases). Trimming stripped 2 bases from V and 2 bases from J, with 13 bases between. This CDR3 spans 14 amino acids. The germline V gene has CDR1 SQVTM and CDR2 ANQGSEA. Here the CDR3 reads CSVESQDSTYEQYF. CDR3 nucleotides: TGCAGCGTTGAAAGCCAGGACAGTACCTACGAGCAGTACTTC.

The genes are TRBV2 and TRBJ2-1; TRBD2 matches 8 bases. The germline gives CDR1 SNHLY, CDR2 FYNNEI. V shed 3 bases, J shed 9 bases, and the junction held 7 bases outside the gene matches. This CDR3 region has 14 residues. Here the CDR3 DNA reads TGTGCCAGCAGTGATGTTAGCGGGAATGGTGAGCAGTTCTTC. This encodes CASSDVSGNGEQFF.

The chain employs TRBV7-9 and TRBJ2-1; D gene ambiguous. Trimming cost V 2 bases and J 7 bases, with 15 bases left between them. Per germline, CDR1 SEHNR and CDR2 FQNEAQ (reference sequence). CDR3 length equals 15 residues. CDR3 nucleotides: TGTGCCAGCAGCTTAACGGAGCTGGGCGAGAATGAGCAGTTCTTC. Translated, it gives CASSLTELGENEQFF.

This clonotype was recorded at least ten times. The chain joins TRBV12-5 to TRBJ1-1, with D maybe TRBD1 (6 bases). Germline values: CDR1 LGHNT, CDR2 FRNRAP. The V gene lost 5 bases and the J gene lost 0 bases, with 10 bases spanning the gap. The CDR3 runs 14 residues. The CDR3 spells CASGDRMMNTEAFF. The CDR3 coding sequence is TGTGCTAGTGGTGACAGGATGATGAACACTGAAGCTTTCTTT.

This clonotype showed up many times. The chain recombines TRBV2 with TRBJ2-1, with D perhaps TRBD1 (6 bases). This CDR3 has 14 amino acids. V lost 8 bases to trimming and J lost 0 bases, with 11 bases between them. Germline V gives CDR1 SNHLY, CDR2 FYNNEI. The CDR3 sequence is CASVRTASYNEQFF. The CDR3 DNA reads as TGTGCCAGCGTTCGGACAGCCTCCTACAATGAGCAGTTCTTC.

This clonotype was counted ten times or more. The chain recombines TRBV7-9 with TRBJ1-1; tentatively, D is TRBD1 (5 bases). V lost 8 bases, J lost 4 bases, and 20 bases lay in between. This CDR3 is 15 amino acids long. Germline-derived CDR1 and CDR2 are SEHNR and FQNEAQ (reference sequence). DNA of the CDR3: TGTGCCAGCGGGGCAGGGAGTGGGGTGGGCACTGAAGCTTTCTTT. It is translated as CASGAGSGVGTEAFF.

In this sample, this clonotype turned up a few times. The junction differs from germline at one of its ends, possibly a read error. The chain links TRBV7-2 to TRBJ2-1, with 7 bases matching TRBD2. Germline V gives CDR1 SGHTA, CDR2 FQGNSA. The CDR3 consists of 17 residues. The CDR3 DNA is TGTGCCAGTAGCTTAGCGGGTAGCGGCAGCTCCTACAATGAGCAGTTCTTC. It yields the protein CASSLAGSGSSYNEQFF.

This clonotype was observed at least ten times. The chain uses TRBV20-1 and TRBJ2-3; D gene uncertain. CDR1 is DFQATT and CDR2 is SNEGSKA in the germline V gene (reference sequence). This CDR3 is 14 amino acids long. Deletions cut 1 base from V and 6 bases from J, with 14 bases between. CDR3 sequence: CSARASSIADTQYF. The CDR3 region has the DNA TGCAGTGCTAGAGCGTCCAGCATCGCCGATACGCAGTATTTT.

This clonotype was counted at least ten times. The chain recombines TRBV12-3 or TRBV12-4 with TRBJ2-2, with a possible D match to TRBD2 (5 bases). V was cut by 3 bases and J by 3 bases, with 8 bases left in between. This CDR3 is built from 14 residues. This CDR3 reads CASSLRRDTGELFF. CDR3 sequence (DNA): TGTGCCAGCAGTTTGAGGCGGGACACCGGGGAGCTGTTTTTT.